This T cell receptor beta chain emerged from a study of human T cells and chemical hapten exposure. The wider study: Per-sample TCR yield variability stemmed mainly from small pooled library volume differences.

Germline V lookup: CDR1 MNHEY, CDR2 SVGEGT. The CDR3 runs to 14 residues. V was trimmed by 2 bases and J by 3 bases, leaving 11 bases between them. Time point in this sample: patch test 2, 6 weeks after DPC sensitization. Indicated treatment: therapeutic diphenylcyclopropenone sensitization with weekly scalp DPC. TCRdb reprocessed the RACE reads via MiXCR and lists one record per CDR3 protein. Of just over 350,000 distinct CDR3 sequences in the sample, about 6% are singletons; the top ten hold 5% to 6%. This receptor was identified in a woman aged 18-30 years with alopecia areata. Some clones in this sample may be carry-over from other donors' samples. V is TRBV6-2 or TRBV6-3 and J is TRBJ2-7, with a possible D match to TRBD2 (6 bases). The sample in question was whole blood, obtained in connection with sensitization to the hapten diphenylcyclopropenone (DPC). The CDR3 sequence: CASSYAGLIYEQYF. The CDR3 DNA is TGTGCCAGCAGTTACGCGGGACTGATCTACGAGCAGTACTTC.